The rows below give T cell receptor beta chains drawn from one sample of a study of T cells in Graves' hyperthyroidism and ophthalmopathy. TCRdb recomputed calls from the multiplex PCR reads with MiXCR, one row per CDR3 protein. The data show some 530,000 distinct CDR3 sequences, 22% seen once. Sequenced: blood. The receptors here all came from a woman in her 70s with Graves' ophthalmopathy. The CDR3 runs from the conserved cysteine through the conserved F or W. The order of the fields is V gene, clone size, D gene, J gene, CDR3 protein, CDR3 DNA. A D gene is named only where the DNA matches it firmly. Some rows mark clone size as missing; the rest say once, few, many or name a class of expanded clone.

TRBV28	many	NA	TRBJ2-7	CASSPRGTTYEQYF	TGTGCCAGCAGTCCTAGGGGGACGACCTACGAGCAGTACTTC
TRBV5-1	NA	NA	TRBJ2-3	CASSPSSGLSTDTQYF	TGCGCCAGCAGCCCGAGCAGTGGACTTAGCACAGATACGCAGTATTTT
TRBV20-1	few	NA	TRBJ1-5	CSATGVSNQPQHF	TGCAGTGCTACAGGGGTCAGCAATCAGCCCCAGCATTTT
TRBV20-1	few	TRBD1	TRBJ2-5	CSANRGQGYETQYF	TGCAGTGCCAACCGGGGACAGGGTTACGAGACCCAGTACTTC
TRBV4-1	once	NA	TRBJ2-3	CASSQNVLDHTQYF	TGCGCCAGCAGCCAGAATGTGCTAGACCATACGCAGTATTTT
TRBV20-1	few	TRBD2	TRBJ2-7	CSASGRTSGSSYEQYF	TGCAGTGCTAGCGGTCGGACTAGCGGAAGCTCCTACGAGCAGTACTTC
TRBV3-1	NA	TRBD1	TRBJ1-3	CASSPQGDRGTIYF	TGTGCCAGCAGCCCCCAGGGGGACCGGGGCACCATATATTTT
TRBV7-9	few	NA	TRBJ1-3	CASSFVGSSSGNTIYF	TGTGCCAGCAGCTTTGTTGGGAGCAGCTCTGGAAACACCATATATTTT
TRBV7-2	NA	TRBD2	TRBJ2-3	CASSPSGGSPDTQYF	TGTGCCAGCAGCCCCTCGGGAGGTTCCCCAGATACGCAGTATTTT
TRBV19	NA	NA	TRBJ1-4	CASSTQYSNEKLFF	TGTGCCAGTAGTACACAGTACTCTAATGAAAAACTGTTTTTT
TRBV2	NA	TRBD2	TRBJ2-7	CASSDFSSGSDEQYF	TGTGCCAGCAGTGACTTCTCTAGCGGGAGCGACGAGCAGTACTTC
TRBV12-3/TRBV12-4	few	TRBD2	TRBJ2-7	CASSLAGGLDEQYF	TGTGCCAGCAGTTTAGCGGGAGGGCTTGACGAGCAGTACTTC
TRBV18	NA	TRBD1	TRBJ1-1	CASSLAGGGRTRNTEAFF	TGTGCCAGCTCACTCGCAGGGGGGGGTCGGACAAGGAACACTGAAGCTTTCTTT
TRBV5-1	NA	NA	TRBJ2-1	CASSLAQLAYNEQFF	TGCGCCAGCAGCTTGGCCCAGCTAGCCTACAATGAGCAGTTCTTC
TRBV18	NA	NA	TRBJ2-3	CASSPRQDRVLGTQYF	TGTGCCAGCTCCCCGAGGCAGGACCGAGTTTTGGGTACGCAGTATTTT
TRBV10-3	few	NA	TRBJ2-3	CAISASTDTQYF	TGTGCCATCAGCGCCAGCACAGATACGCAGTATTTT
TRBV20-1	NA	NA	TRBJ1-1	CSARVSGVNTEAFF	TGCAGTGCTAGAGTCTCAGGAGTGAACACTGAAGCTTTCTTT
TRBV12-3/TRBV12-4	NA	NA	TRBJ2-2	CASSFQRDITGELFF	TGTGCCAGCAGTTTTCAGCGGGACATCACCGGGGAGCTGTTTTTT
TRBV5-1	NA	NA	TRBJ2-7	CASSLGGYGYEQYF	TGCGCCAGCAGCTTGGGAGGGTACGGCTACGAGCAGTACTTC
TRBV15	once	TRBD2	TRBJ2-1	CATSRGGSSANEQFF	TGTGCCACCAGCAGAGGCGGGAGTAGCGCCAATGAGCAGTTCTTC
TRBV6-6	few	NA	TRBJ2-7	CASSYSLIAGYFSYEQYF	TGTGCCAGCAGTTACTCTCTAATAGCCGGGTATTTCTCCTACGAGCAGTACTTC
TRBV29-1	NA	NA	TRBJ2-3	CSVESPDGDTQYF	TGCAGCGTTGAGTCTCCTGATGGGGATACGCAGTATTTT
TRBV12-3/TRBV12-4	few	TRBD2	TRBJ2-7	CAGGSPYEQYF	TGTGCCGGCGGGAGTCCCTACGAGCAGTACTTC
TRBV11-2	many	NA	TRBJ1-1	CASSKTTMNTEAFF	TGTGCCAGCAGCAAAACAACGATGAACACTGAAGCTTTCTTT
TRBV2	many	TRBD2	TRBJ2-7	CASSDVAGFSYEQYF	TGTGCCAGCAGTGATGTAGCGGGTTTCTCCTACGAGCAGTACTTC
TRBV30	NA	NA	TRBJ2-3	CAWSIPGSTDTQYF	TGTGCCTGGAGTATCCCGGGGAGCACAGATACGCAGTATTTT
TRBV28	many	NA	TRBJ1-1	CASRMSGAEAFF	TGTGCCAGCAGGATGTCTGGGGCTGAAGCTTTCTTT
TRBV6-2/TRBV6-3	few	NA	TRBJ2-7	CASKNGPGLAYYEQYF	TGTGCCAGCAAAAACGGCCCCGGACTGGCCTACTACGAGCAGTACTTC
TRBV7-8	many	NA	TRBJ2-3	CASSPSYGKDTQYF	TGTGCCAGCAGCCCTAGCTATGGGAAGGATACGCAGTATTTT
TRBV10-1	few	NA	TRBJ2-7	CASSVSGGEQYF	TGCGCCAGCAGTGTTTCTGGTGGGGAGCAGTACTTC
TRBV7-3	NA	NA	TRBJ1-4	CASSTAGADEKLFF	TGTGCCAGCAGTACAGCAGGGGCGGATGAAAAACTGTTTTTT
TRBV27	NA	NA	TRBJ2-6	CASRTTGSSGANVLTF	TGTGCCAGCAGAACCACAGGATCGTCTGGGGCCAACGTCCTGACTTTC
TRBV28	few	NA	TRBJ1-1	CASSLPPQGAVF	TGTGCCAGCAGTTTGCCCCCACAGGGCGCGGTCTTT
TRBV19	NA	NA	TRBJ2-2	CASIDGARTGELFF	TGTGCCAGTATAGACGGAGCGCGCACCGGGGAGCTGTTTTTT
TRBV6-2/TRBV6-3	many	NA	TRBJ2-2	CASRRGTGELFF	TGTGCCAGCCGAAGGGGCACCGGGGAGCTGTTTTTT
TRBV20-1	many	TRBD2	TRBJ2-7	CSARGTSGDAYEQYF	TGCAGTGCTAGAGGGACTAGCGGAGATGCCTACGAGCAGTACTTC
TRBV3-1	few	TRBD2	TRBJ2-3	CASSQDLPSGVGTDTQYF	TGTGCCAGCAGCCAAGATCTGCCTAGCGGGGTGGGCACAGATACGCAGTATTTT
TRBV6-1	few	TRBD1	TRBJ2-2	CAMGQGGAGELFF	TGTGCCATGGGACAGGGAGGAGCCGGGGAGCTGTTTTTT
TRBV5-1	NA	TRBD1	TRBJ2-7	CASSRNGQGGNEQYF	TGCGCCAGCAGCCGAAATGGACAGGGTGGTAACGAGCAGTACTTC
TRBV5-1	NA	TRBD2	TRBJ2-1	CASSSELLAGGYEQFF	TGCGCCAGCAGTTCCGAGCTCCTAGCGGGAGGTTATGAGCAGTTCTTC
TRBV2	few	NA	TRBJ1-4	CASSEARGTNEKLFF	TGTGCCAGCAGTGAAGCCAGGGGCACTAATGAAAAACTGTTTTTT
TRBV7-2	few	TRBD2	TRBJ2-3	CASSPRTSGRQDTQYF	TGTGCCAGCAGCCCCCGGACTAGCGGGAGGCAAGATACGCAGTATTTT
TRBV3-1	NA	TRBD1	TRBJ1-1	CASSRELRTGKKGAFF	TGTGCCAGCAGCCGAGAACTCCGGACAGGGAAGAAAGGAGCTTTCTTT
TRBV19	few	TRBD1	TRBJ2-1	CASSSPGGKDNEQFF	TGTGCCAGTAGTTCCCCAGGGGGAAAAGACAATGAGCAGTTCTTC
TRBV2	many	TRBD1	TRBJ1-1	CASIWGIRTGGTEAFF	TGTGCCAGCATCTGGGGGATCAGGACAGGGGGCACTGAAGCTTTCTTT
TRBV27	many	NA	TRBJ2-1	CASSWRGRDEQFF	TGTGCCAGCAGTTGGAGGGGGAGGGATGAGCAGTTCTTC
TRBV6-1	NA	TRBD2	TRBJ2-2	CASRTGLVRTGELFF	TGTGCCAGCAGGACGGGACTAGTGAGAACCGGGGAGCTGTTTTTT
TRBV5-8	NA	NA	TRBJ1-1	CASSFKPQGSNTEAFF	TGTGCCAGCAGCTTCAAACCACAGGGCTCGAACACTGAAGCTTTCTTT
TRBV7-2	NA	NA	TRBJ2-1	CASSFSPGLGTIRQWQFF	TGTGCCAGCAGCTTCTCCCCAGGACTTGGCACCATCCGTCAGTGGCAGTTCTTC
TRBV6-1	many	TRBD1	TRBJ1-5	CASRLTGSSNQPQHF	TGTGCCAGCAGATTGACAGGGTCGAGCAATCAGCCCCAGCATTTT
TRBV6-5	NA	NA	TRBJ2-7	CASSYTLPGEQYF	TGTGCCAGCAGTTACACCCTCCCCGGCGAGCAGTACTTC
TRBV4-3	once	NA	TRBJ2-7	CASSQAAAMTYEQYF	TGCGCCAGCAGCCAAGCAGCGGCTATGACCTACGAGCAGTACTTC
TRBV3-1	NA	TRBD2	TRBJ2-5	CASSQTTSAEETQYF	TGTGCCAGCAGCCAAACGACTAGCGCAGAAGAGACCCAGTACTTC
TRBV20-1	many	TRBD2	TRBJ2-7	CSATGREGTAYEQYF	TGCAGTGCAACTGGGCGGGAGGGAACAGCCTACGAGCAGTACTTC